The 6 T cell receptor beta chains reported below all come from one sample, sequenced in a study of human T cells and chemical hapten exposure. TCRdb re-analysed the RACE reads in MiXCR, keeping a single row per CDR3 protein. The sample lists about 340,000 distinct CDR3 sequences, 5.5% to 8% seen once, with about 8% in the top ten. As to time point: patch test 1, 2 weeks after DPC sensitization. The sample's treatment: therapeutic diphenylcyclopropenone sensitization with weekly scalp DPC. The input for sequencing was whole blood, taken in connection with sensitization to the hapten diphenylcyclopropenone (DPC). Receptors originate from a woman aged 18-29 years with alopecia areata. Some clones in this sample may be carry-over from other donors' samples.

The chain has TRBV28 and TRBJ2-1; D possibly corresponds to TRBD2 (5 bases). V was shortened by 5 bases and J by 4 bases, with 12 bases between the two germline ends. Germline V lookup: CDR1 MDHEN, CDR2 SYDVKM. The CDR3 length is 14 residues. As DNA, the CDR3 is TGTGCCAGCAGTGAGGCGGGTGGTTACAATGAGCAGTTCTTC. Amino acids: CASSEAGGYNEQFF.

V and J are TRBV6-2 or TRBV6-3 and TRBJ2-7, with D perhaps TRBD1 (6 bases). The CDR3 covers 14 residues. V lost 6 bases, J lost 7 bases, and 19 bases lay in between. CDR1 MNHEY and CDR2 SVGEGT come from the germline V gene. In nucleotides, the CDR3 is TGTGCCAGCAGACGAGGGGGACCCACGGAGGAGCAGTACTTC. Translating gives CASRRGGPTEEQYF.

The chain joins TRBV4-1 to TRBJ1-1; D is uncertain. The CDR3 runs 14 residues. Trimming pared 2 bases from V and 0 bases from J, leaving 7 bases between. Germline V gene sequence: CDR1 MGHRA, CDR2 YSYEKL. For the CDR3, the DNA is TGCGCCAGCAGCCAACCACTCATGAACACTGAAGCTTTCTTT. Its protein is CASSQPLMNTEAFF.

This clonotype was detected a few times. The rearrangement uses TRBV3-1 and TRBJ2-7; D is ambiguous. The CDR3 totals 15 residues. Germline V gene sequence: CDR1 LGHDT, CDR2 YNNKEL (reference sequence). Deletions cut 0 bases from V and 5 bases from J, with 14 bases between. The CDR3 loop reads CASSQDTGPRNEQYF. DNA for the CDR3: TGTGCCAGCAGCCAAGATACTGGGCCGCGAAACGAGCAGTACTTC.

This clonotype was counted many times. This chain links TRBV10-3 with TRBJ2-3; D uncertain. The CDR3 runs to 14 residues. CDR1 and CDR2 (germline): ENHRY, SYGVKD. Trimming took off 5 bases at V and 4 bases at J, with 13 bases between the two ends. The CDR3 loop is CAISNPWVADTQYF. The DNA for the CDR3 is TGTGCCATCAGTAACCCGTGGGTCGCAGATACGCAGTATTTT.

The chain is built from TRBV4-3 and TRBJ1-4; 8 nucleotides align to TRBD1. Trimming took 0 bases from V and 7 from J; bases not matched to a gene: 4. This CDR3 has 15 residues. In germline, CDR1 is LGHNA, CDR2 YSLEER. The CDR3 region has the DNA TGCGCCAGCAGCCAAGAAACAGGGGGGAGTGAAAAACTGTTTTTT. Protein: CASSQETGGSEKLFF.